This T cell receptor (beta chain) was observed in a study of T cells in localized non-small cell lung cancer. The CDR3 spans 14 residues. From germline, CDR1 is SGHRS and CDR2 YFSETQ. V gave up 3 bases and J gave up 6 bases, with 10 bases separating them. Generated by immunoSEQ multiplex PCR, the TCRdb table keeps only in-frame clones and is missing some. This table has fewer than 35,000 clones, roughly 90% appearing once. Material: peripheral blood, obtained before any cancer treatment. The sequence was collected from a man aged 35 to 69 with stage I lung adenocarcinoma. The chain joins TRBV5-1 to TRBJ1-6; TRBD1 might be the D (6 bases). CDR3 loop: CASSSGETNSPLHF. The CDR3 region has the DNA TGCGCCAGCAGCTCAGGGGAGACTAATTCACCCCTCCACTTT.